The clone carrying this T cell receptor (beta chain) occurred once. Its antigen is still unknown. PCR amplification relied on 60 Vbeta primers (plus 13 Jbeta primers). Profiling relied on immunoSEQ multiplex PCR, and the TCRdb table lists in-frame clones only, not all of them. The table has about 190,000 clones, around 67% seen once. This CDR3 is 12 amino acids long. Between the trimmed V and J ends, which lost 5 bases and 5 bases, there was a span of 10 bases. CDR1 MNHEY and CDR2 SVGAGI come from the germline V gene. The data belong to a study of cytomegalovirus exposure and HLA in healthy donors. Across the whole study: The Caucasian-associated ancestry cluster contained more than 75% of the approximately 400 genotyped donors.

Findings and caveats of the study: Segments of the TCR beta V type were, in most cases, productive about 90% or about 30% of the time in an earlier analysis.

J is TRBJ2-7 and V is TRBV6-5, with a possible D match to TRBD2 (6 bases). The sample taken for sequencing was PBMCs. This clonotype was obtained from a woman in her 30s in good health and CMV-seropositive. DNA for the CDR3: TGTGCCAGCAGTCACCGGGAGAACGAGCAGTACTTC. It translates to CASSHRENEQYF.